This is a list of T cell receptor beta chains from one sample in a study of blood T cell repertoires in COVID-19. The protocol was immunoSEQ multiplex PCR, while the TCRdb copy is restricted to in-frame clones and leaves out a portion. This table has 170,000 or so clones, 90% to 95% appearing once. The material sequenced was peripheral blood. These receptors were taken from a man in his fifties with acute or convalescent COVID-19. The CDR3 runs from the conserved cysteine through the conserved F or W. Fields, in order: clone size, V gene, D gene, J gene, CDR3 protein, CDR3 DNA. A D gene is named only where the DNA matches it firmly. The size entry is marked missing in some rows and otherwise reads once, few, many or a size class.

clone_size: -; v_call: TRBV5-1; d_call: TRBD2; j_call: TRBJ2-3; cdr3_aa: CASSTSGRPPDTQYF; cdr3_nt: TGCGCCAGCAGCACTAGCGGGCGTCCCCCAGATACGCAGTATTTT
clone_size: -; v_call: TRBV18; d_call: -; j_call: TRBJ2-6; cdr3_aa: CASSPRAGGGFGANVLTF; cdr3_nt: TGTGCCAGCTCACCTCGGGCCGGTGGAGGGTTCGGGGCCAACGTCCTGACTTTC
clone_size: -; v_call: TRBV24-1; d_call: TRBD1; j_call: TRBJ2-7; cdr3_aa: CATSEGQGWEQYF; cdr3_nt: TGTGCCACCAGTGAAGGACAGGGTTGGGAGCAGTACTTC
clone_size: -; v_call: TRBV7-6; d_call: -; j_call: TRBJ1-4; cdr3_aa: CASSLNSGVTNEKLFF; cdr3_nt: TGTGCCAGCAGCTTAAACTCAGGGGTCACTAATGAAAAACTGTTTTTT
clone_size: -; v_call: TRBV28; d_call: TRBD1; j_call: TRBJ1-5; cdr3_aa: CASSLRGRLNQPQHF; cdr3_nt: TGTGCCAGCAGTTTAAGGGGGCGGCTCAATCAGCCCCAGCATTTT
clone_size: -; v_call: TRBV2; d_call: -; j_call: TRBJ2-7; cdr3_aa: CASSTWSEQYF; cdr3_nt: TGTGCCAGCAGTACTTGGAGCGAGCAGTACTTC
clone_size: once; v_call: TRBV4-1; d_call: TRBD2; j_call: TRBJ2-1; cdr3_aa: CASSLLGSSGRGEDEQFF; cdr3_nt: TGCGCCAGCAGCCTATTGGGGTCGAGCGGGAGGGGGGAGGATGAGCAGTTCTTC
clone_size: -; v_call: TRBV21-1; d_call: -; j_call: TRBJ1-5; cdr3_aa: CASSARFQMGRRQPQHF; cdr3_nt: TGTGCCAGCAGCGCTAGATTCCAAATGGGGCGTAGGCAGCCCCAGCATTTT
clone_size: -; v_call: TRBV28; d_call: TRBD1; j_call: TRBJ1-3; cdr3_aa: CASSLRQGNIYF; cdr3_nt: TGTGCCAGCAGTTTACGACAGGGGAACATATATTTT
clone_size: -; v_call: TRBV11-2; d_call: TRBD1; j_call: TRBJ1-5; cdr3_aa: CASSLGDRGTTEQPQHF; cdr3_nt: TGTGCCAGCAGCTTAGGTGACAGGGGAACAACCGAACAGCCCCAGCATTTT
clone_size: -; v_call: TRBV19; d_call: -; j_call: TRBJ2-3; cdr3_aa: CASRLTGPSTDTQYF; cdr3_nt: TGTGCCAGTAGGCTGACTGGCCCAAGCACAGATACGCAGTATTTT
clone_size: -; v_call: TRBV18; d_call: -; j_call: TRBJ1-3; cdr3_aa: CASSSGTPNLSGNTIYF; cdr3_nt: TGTGCCAGCTCATCCGGGACACCAAACCTCTCTGGAAACACCATATATTTT
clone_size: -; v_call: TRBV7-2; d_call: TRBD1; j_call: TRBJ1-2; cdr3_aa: CASSSQGLGGYTF; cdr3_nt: TGTGCCAGCAGCTCACAGGGGCTCGGCGGCTACACCTTC
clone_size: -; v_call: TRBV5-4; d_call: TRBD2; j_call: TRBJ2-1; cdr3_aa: CASSLRSGGYNEQFF; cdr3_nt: TGTGCCAGCAGCCTCAGAAGCGGGGGCTACAATGAGCAGTTCTTC
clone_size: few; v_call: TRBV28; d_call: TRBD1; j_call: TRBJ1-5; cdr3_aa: CASSFLTGGSNQPQHF; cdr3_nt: TGTGCCAGCAGTTTCTTGACAGGGGGGAGCAATCAGCCCCAGCATTTT
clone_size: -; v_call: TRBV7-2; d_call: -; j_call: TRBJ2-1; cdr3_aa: CASSLRDTLISYNEQFF; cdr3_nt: TGTGCCAGCAGCTTAAGGGACACCCTCATCTCCTACAATGAGCAGTTCTTC
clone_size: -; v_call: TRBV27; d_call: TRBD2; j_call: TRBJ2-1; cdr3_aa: CASSLLGGGRGIGRNEQFF; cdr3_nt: TGTGCCAGCAGTTTGCTCGGGGGTGGGAGGGGAATAGGGCGGAATGAGCAGTTCTTC
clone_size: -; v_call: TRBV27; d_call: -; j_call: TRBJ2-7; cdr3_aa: CASSLATGYEQYF; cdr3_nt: TGTGCCAGCAGTTTAGCGACGGGATACGAGCAGTACTTC
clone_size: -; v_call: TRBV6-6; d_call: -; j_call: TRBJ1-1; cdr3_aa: CASSYSMANTEAFF; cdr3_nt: TGTGCCAGCAGTTACTCGATGGCGAACACTGAAGCTTTCTTT
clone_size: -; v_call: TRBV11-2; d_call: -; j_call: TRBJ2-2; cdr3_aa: CASSARLTGELFF; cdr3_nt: TGTGCCAGCAGCGCCCGACTCACCGGGGAGCTGTTTTTT
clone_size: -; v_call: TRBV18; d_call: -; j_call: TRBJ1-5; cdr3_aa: CASSPRGSNQPQHF; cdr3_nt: TGTGCCAGCTCACCGCGCGGAAGCAATCAGCCCCAGCATTTT
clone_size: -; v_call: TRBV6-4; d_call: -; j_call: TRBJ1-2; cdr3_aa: CASSPGQSSYGYTF; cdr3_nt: TGTGCCAGCAGTCCGGGACAAAGCTCCTATGGCTACACCTTC
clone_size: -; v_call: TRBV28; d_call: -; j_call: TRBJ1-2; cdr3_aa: CASRTGGRVHYTF; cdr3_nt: TGTGCCAGCAGGACGGGGGGGAGAGTTCACTACACCTTC
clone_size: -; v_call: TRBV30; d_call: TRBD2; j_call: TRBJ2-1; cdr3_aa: CAWSVGSGGYNEQFF; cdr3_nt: TGTGCCTGGAGTGTAGGTAGCGGGGGATACAATGAGCAGTTCTTC
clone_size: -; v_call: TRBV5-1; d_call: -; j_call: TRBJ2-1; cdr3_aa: CASSRDRNSGSSYNEQFF; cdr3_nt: TGCGCCAGCAGCCGGGACAGAAATAGCGGTAGCTCCTACAATGAGCAGTTCTTC
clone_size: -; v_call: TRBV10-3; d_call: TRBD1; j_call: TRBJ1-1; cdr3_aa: CAISESLGQGRAFF; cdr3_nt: TGTGCCATCAGTGAGTCCCTTGGACAGGGGCGAGCTTTCTTT
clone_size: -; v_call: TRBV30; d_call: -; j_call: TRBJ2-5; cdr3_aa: CAWSFWERETQYF; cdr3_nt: TGTGCCTGGAGTTTCTGGGAGAGGGAGACCCAGTACTTC
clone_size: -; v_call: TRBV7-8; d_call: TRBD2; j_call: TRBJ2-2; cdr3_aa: CASSPRDVAGANTGELFF; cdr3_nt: TGTGCCAGCAGCCCACGAGACGTGGCGGGAGCCAACACCGGGGAGCTGTTTTTT
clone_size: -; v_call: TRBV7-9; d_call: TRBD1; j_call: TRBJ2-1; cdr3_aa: CASARQGFDNEQFF; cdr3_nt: TGTGCCAGCGCCCGACAGGGATTCGACAATGAGCAGTTCTTC
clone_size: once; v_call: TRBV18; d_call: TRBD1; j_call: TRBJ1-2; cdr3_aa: CASVDRDYNYGYTF; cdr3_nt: TGTGCCAGCGTGGACAGGGACTATAACTATGGCTACACCTTC
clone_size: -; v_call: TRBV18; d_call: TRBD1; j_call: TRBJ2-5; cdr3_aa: CASSWTGEGETQYF; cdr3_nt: TGTGCCAGCTCTTGGACAGGGGAAGGGGAGACCCAGTACTTC
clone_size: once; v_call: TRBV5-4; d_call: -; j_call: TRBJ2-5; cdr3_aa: CAGSPEGEETQYF; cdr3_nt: TGTGCCGGCAGCCCCGAGGGAGAGGAGACCCAGTACTTC
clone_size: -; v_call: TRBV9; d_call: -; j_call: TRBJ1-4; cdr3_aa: CASSPTQGSEKLFF; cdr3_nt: TGTGCCAGCAGCCCCACTCAGGGGAGTGAAAAACTGTTTTTT
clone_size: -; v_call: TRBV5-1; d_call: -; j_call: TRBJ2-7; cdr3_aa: CASSLGAGVPYEQYF; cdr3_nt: TGCGCCAGCAGCTTGGGAGCGGGCGTACCCTACGAGCAGTACTTC
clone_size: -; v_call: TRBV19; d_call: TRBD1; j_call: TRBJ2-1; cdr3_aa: CASTWGDRGYNEQFF; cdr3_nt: TGTGCCAGTACGTGGGGGGACAGGGGGTACAATGAGCAGTTCTTC
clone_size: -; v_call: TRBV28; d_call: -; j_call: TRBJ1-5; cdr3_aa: CASSFPGLSQPQHF; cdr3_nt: TGTGCCAGCAGTTTCCCAGGGTTGAGTCAGCCCCAGCATTTT
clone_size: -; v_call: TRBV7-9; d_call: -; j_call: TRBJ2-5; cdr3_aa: CASSLANRALETQYF; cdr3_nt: TGTGCCAGCAGCTTAGCGAACAGGGCGCTGGAGACCCAGTACTTC
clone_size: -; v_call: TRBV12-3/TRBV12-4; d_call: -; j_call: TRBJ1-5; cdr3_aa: CASSPGANQPQHF; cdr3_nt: TGTGCCAGCAGTCCAGGGGCCAATCAGCCCCAGCATTTT
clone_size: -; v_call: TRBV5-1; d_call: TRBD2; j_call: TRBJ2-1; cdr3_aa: CASTPLGLAGDNEQFF; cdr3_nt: TGCGCCAGCACCCCATTGGGACTAGCGGGCGATAATGAGCAGTTCTTC
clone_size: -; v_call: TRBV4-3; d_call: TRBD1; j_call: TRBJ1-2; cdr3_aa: CASSQPGQGGRGYTF; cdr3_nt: TGCGCCAGCAGCCAACCGGGACAGGGGGGTCGCGGCTACACCTTC
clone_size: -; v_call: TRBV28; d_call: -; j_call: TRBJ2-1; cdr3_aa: CASSLSGNNEQFF; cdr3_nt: TGTGCCAGCAGTTTATCAGGGAACAATGAGCAGTTCTTC
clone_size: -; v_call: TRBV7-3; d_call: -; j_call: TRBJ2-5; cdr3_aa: CASSLTPSQETQYF; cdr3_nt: TGTGCCAGCAGCTTAACGCCCAGCCAAGAGACCCAGTACTTC
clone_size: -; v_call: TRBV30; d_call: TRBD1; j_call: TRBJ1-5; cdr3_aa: CAWRMDRAGVYSNQPQHF; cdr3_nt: TGTGCCTGGAGGATGGACAGGGCCGGCGTATATAGCAATCAGCCCCAGCATTTT
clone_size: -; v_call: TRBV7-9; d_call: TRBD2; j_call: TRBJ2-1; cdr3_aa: CASSFFTSGIWDEQFF; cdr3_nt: TGTGCCAGCAGCTTTTTTACTAGCGGGATTTGGGATGAGCAGTTCTTC
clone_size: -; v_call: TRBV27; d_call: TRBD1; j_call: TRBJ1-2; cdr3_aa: CASSFGRDRGADYGYTF; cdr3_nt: TGTGCCAGCAGTTTTGGCCGGGACAGGGGCGCCGACTATGGCTACACCTTC
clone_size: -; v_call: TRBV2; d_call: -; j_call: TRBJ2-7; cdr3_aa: CASTTRGGGYYEQYF; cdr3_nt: TGTGCCAGCACTACAAGGGGGGGAGGGTACTACGAGCAGTACTTC